The next 2 T cell receptor beta chains were all read from a single sample in a study of tumor-infiltrating lymphocytes in primary liver carcinoma. It was unsorted whole blood that yielded blood RNA, and germline DNA was also extracted. cDNA specific to TCR beta was made from 500 ng of total RNA, with a constant-region primer employed for priming. A slightly modified ARM-PCR protocol with three nested multiplex PCR rounds produced these TCR beta libraries. TRBV1-TRBV30 forward primers paired with a C-beta reverse primer were used in the first two PCR rounds, which ran approximately 10 cycles each. Via MiXCR, TCRdb re-called the multiplex PCR reads, giving one row per CDR3 protein. The sample records 300,000 to 400,000 distinct CDR3 sequences, roughly 61% being singletons. The material sequenced was peripheral blood. Receptors originate from a middle-aged man with primary liver carcinoma and hepatitis B virus infection.

In this sample, this clonotype turned up many times. The V and J genes are TRBV5-1 and TRBJ2-1; D is ambiguous. V dropped 0 bases and J dropped 0 bases, with 10 bases sitting between them. Germline lookup yields CDR1 SGHRS and CDR2 YFSETQ. The CDR3 spans 16 residues. CDR3 amino acids: CASSLAPGSSYNEQFF. The CDR3, as DNA: TGCGCCAGCAGCTTGGCGCCAGGCAGCTCCTACAATGAGCAGTTCTTC.

Concerning this clonotype itself: At one end, the junction sequence differs from germline, possibly due to a read error. The CDR3 nucleotides read TGTGCCTGCAGTCCCTTCTCAGCGGGCCGCTACGAGCAGTACTTC. It encodes CACSPFSAGRYEQYF. This rearrangement joins TRBV28 to TRBJ2-7; weak D call: TRBD2 (6 bases). CDR3 length: 15 amino acids. Germline V lookup: CDR1 MDHEN, CDR2 SYDVKM.